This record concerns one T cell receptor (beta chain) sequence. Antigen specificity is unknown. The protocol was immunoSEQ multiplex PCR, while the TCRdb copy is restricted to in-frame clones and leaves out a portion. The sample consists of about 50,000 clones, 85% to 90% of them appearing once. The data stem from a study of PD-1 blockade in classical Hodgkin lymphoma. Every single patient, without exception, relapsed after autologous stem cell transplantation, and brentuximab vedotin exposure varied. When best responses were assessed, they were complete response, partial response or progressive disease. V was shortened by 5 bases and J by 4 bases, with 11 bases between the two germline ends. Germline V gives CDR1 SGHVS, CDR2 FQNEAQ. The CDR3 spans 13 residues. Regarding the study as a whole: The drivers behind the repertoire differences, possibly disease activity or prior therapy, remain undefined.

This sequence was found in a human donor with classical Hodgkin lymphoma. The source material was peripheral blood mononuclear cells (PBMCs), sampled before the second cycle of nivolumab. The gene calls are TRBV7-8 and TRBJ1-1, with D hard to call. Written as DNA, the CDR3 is TGTGCCAGCAGCGTTAGGCTAGGCACTGAAGCTTTCTTT. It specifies CASSVRLGTEAFF. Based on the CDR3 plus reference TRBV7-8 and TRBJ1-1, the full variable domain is GAGVSQSPRYKVAKRGQDVALRCDPISGHVSLFWYQQALGQGPEFLTYFQNEAQLDKSGLPSDRFFAERPEGSVSTLKIQRTQQEDSAVYLCASSVRLGTEAFFGQGTRLTVV.